A single T cell receptor (beta chain) is shown here with its context. Its antigen is as yet unknown. This record comes from a study of cytomegalovirus exposure and HLA in healthy donors. Background on the study: Within an early data release were about 85 million unique TCRs drawn from HLA-typed donors.

Overall study results and limits: A missense variant in DCLRE1C was later tied to TCR beta V- and J-gene trimming. In a later analysis, TCR association rates varied by HLA locus: DRB1 most, HLA-C fewest. It was confirmed in vitro that three of the CMV-associated chains were specific for CMV antigens.

Primers: 60 Vbeta forward and 13 Jbeta reverse. Assay: immunoSEQ multiplex PCR; the TCRdb copy retains only in-frame clones and omits some. The repertoire table contains more than 100,000 clones. CDR1 WNHNN and CDR2 SYGVQD come from the germline V gene (reference sequence). Trimming pared 0 bases from V and 3 bases from J, leaving 18 bases between. CDR3 length: 18 residues. Sequencing used PBMCs. The receptor comes from a man in his late teens or twenties in good health and CMV-seronegative. The chain recombines TRBV10-1 with TRBJ2-1, with D possibly being TRBD2 (7 bases). CDR3 in DNA: TGCGCCAGCAGTGAGTCGGATCTGGGGGGGCAGCACTACAATGAGCAGTTCTTC. This codes for CASSESDLGGQHYNEQFF.